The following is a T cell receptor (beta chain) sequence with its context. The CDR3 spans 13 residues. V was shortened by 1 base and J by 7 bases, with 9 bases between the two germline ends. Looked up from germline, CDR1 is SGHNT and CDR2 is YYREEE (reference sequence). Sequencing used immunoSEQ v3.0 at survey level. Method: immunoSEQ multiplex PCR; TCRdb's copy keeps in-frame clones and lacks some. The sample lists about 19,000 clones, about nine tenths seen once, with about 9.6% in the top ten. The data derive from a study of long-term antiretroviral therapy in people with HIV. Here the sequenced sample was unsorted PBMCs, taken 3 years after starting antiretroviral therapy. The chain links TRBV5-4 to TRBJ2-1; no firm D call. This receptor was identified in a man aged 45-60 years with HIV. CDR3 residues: CASSLRLRNEQFF. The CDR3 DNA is TGTGCCAGCAGCTTGCGGCTGAGAAATGAGCAGTTCTTC.